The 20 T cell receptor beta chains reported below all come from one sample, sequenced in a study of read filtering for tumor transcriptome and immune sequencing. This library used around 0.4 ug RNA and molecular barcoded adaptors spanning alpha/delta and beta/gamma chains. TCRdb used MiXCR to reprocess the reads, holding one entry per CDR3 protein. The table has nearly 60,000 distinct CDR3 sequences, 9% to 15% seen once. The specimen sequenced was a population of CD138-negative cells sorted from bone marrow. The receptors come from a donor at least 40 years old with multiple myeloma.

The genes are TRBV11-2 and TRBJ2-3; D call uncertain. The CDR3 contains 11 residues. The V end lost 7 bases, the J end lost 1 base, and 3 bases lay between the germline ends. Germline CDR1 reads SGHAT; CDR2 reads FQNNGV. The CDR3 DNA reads TGTGCCAGCATACGCACAGATACGCAGTATTTT. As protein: CASIRTDTQYF. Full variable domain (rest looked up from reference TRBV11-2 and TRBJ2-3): EAGVAQSPRYKIIEKRQSVAFWCNPISGHATLYWYQQILGQGPKLLIQFQNNGVVDDSQLPKDRFSAERLKGVDSTLKIQPAKLEDSAVYLCASIRTDTQYFGPGTRLTVL.

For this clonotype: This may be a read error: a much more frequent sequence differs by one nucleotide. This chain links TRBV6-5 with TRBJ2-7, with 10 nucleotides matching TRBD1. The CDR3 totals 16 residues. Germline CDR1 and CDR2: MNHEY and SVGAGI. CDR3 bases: TGTGCCGGCAGTGATACCGGGACAGGGGCCTCCTACGAGCAGTACTTC. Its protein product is CAGSDTGTGASYEQYF.

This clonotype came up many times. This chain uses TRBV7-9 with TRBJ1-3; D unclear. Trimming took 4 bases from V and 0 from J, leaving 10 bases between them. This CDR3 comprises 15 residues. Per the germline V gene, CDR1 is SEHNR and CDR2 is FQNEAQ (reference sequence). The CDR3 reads CASSSDSNSGNTIYF. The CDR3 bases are TGTGCCAGCAGCTCCGACTCTAACTCTGGAAACACCATATATTTT.

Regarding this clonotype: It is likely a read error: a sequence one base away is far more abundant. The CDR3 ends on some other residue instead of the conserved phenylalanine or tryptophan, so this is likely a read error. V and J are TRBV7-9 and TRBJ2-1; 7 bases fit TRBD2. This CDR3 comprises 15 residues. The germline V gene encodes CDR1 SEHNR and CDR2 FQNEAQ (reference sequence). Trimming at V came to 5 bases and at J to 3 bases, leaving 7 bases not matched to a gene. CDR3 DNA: TGTGCCAGCAGCCCCACGGGGGGTCTCTACAATGAGCAGTTCCTC. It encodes CASSPTGGLYNEQFL.

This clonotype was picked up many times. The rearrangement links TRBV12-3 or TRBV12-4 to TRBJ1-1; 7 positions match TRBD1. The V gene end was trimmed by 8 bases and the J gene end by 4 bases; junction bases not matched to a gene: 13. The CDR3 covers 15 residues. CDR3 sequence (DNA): TGTGCCAGCCTTGGAGACAGGGTGATTGGCACTGAAGCTTTCTTT. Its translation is CASLGDRVIGTEAFF.

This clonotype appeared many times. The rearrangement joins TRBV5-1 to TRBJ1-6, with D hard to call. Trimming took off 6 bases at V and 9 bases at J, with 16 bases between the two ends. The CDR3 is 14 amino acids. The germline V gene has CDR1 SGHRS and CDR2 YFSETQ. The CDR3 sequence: CASNDGVSGSPLHF. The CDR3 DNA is TGCGCCAGCAACGACGGGGTATCGGGTTCACCCCTCCACTTT.

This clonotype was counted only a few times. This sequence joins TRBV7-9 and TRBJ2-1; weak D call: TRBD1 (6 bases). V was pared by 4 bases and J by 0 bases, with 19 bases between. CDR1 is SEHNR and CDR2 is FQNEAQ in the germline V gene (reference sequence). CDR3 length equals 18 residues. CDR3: CASSWDPRTESSYNEQFF. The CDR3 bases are TGTGCCAGCAGCTGGGACCCGCGGACAGAGAGCTCCTACAATGAGCAGTTCTTC.

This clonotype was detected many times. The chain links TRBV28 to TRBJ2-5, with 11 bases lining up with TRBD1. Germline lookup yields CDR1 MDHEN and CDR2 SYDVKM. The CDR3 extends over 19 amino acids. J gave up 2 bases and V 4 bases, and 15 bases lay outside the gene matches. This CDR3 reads CASSSGTGGSTDLQETQYF. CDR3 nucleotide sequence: TGTGCCAGCAGTTCGGGGACAGGGGGTAGTACAGATTTACAAGAGACCCAGTACTTC. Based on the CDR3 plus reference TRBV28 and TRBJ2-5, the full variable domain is DVKVTQSSRYLVKRTGEKVFLECVQDMDHENMFWYRQDPGLGLRLIYFSYDVKMKEKGDIPEGYSVSREKKERFSLILESASTNQTSMYLCASSSGTGGSTDLQETQYFGPGTRLLVL.

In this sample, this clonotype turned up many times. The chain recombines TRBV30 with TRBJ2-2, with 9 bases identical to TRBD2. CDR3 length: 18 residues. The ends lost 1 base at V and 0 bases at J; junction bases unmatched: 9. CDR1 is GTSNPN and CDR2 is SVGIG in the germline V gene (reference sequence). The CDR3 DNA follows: TGTGCCTGGAGTGAAGATCGGATAGCGGGGGCGAACACCGGGGAGCTGTTTTTT. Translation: CAWSEDRIAGANTGELFF.

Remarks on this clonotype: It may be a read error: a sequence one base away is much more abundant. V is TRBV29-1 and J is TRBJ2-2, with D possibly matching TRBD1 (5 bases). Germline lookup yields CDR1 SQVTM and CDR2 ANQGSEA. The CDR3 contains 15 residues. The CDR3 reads CGVEGDWGNTGELFF. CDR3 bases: TGCGGCGTTGAAGGGGATTGGGGGAACACCGGGGAGCTGTTTTTT.

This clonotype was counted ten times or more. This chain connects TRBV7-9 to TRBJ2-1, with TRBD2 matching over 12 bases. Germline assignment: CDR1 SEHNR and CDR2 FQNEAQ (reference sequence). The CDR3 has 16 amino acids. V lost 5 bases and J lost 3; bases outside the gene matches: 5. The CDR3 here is CASSQGLAGNYNEQFF. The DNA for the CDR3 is TGTGCCAGCAGCCAAGGACTAGCGGGGAACTACAATGAGCAGTTCTTC.

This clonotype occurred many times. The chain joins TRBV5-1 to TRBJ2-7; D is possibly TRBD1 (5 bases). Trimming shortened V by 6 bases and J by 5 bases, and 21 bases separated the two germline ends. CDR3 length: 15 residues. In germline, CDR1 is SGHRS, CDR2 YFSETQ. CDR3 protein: CASTKDSPTLDEQYF. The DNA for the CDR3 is TGCGCCAGCACCAAAGACAGTCCGACCTTAGACGAGCAGTACTTC.

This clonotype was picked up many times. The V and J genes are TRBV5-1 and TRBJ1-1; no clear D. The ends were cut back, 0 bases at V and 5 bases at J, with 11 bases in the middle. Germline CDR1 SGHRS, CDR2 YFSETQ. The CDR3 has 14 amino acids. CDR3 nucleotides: TGCGCCAGCAGCTTGGACCCCATGGGGACTGAAGCTTTCTTT. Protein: CASSLDPMGTEAFF.

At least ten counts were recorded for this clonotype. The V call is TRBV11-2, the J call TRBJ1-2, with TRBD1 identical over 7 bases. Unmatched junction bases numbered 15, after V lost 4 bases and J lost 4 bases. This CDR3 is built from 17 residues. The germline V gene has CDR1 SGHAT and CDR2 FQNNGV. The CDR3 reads CASSSGQRGKGIYGYTF. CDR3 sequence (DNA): TGTGCCAGCAGCTCGGGACAGAGGGGGAAGGGGATCTATGGCTACACCTTC.

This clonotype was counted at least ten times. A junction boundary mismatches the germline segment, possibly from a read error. CDR3 nucleotides: TGTGCCAGCAGTTTAGGGGACAGTCCTAATCAGCCCCAGCATTTT. This gives the protein CASSLGDSPNQPQHF. The chain has TRBV7-6 and TRBJ1-5; 7 bases line up with TRBD1. Germline CDR1 is SGHVS and CDR2 is FNYEAQ. This CDR3 is 15 amino acids long.

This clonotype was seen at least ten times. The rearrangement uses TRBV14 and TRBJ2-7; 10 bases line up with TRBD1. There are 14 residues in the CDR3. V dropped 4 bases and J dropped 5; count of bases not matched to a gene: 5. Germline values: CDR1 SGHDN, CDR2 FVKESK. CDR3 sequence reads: CASSRRDRGHEQYF. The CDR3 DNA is TGTGCCAGCAGCCGACGGGACAGGGGCCACGAGCAGTACTTC.

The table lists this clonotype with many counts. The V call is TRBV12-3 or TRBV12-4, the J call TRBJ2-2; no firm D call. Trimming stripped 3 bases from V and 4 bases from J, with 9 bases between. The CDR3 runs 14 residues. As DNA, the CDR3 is TGTGCCAGCAGTTTTGTTGACATCACCGGGGAGCTGTTTTTT. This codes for CASSFVDITGELFF.

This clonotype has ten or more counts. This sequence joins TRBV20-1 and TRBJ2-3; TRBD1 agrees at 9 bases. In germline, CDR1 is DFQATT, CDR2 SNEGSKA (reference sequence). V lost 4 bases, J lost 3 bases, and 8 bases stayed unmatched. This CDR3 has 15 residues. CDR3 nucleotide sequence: TGCAGTGCTATCCGGACAGGGGATGAGACAGATACGCAGTATTTT. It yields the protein CSAIRTGDETDTQYF.

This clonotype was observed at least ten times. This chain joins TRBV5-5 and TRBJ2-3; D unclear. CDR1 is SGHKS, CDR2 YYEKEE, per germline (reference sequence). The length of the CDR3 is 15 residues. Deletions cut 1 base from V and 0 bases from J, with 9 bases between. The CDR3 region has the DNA TGTGCCAGCAGCTTGTGGCGCCATAGCACAGATACGCAGTATTTT. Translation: CASSLWRHSTDTQYF.

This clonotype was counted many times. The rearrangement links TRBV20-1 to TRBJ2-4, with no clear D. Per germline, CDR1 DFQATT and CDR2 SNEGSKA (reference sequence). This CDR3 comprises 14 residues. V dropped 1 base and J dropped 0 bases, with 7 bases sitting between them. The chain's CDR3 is CSARAMAAKNIQYF. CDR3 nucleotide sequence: TGCAGTGCTAGAGCGATGGCAGCCAAAAACATTCAGTACTTC.